The source of this T cell receptor beta chain is a study of immune characterization of retroperitoneal liposarcoma. CDR3 length equals 17 residues. Trimming at V came to 0 bases and at J to 1 base, leaving 6 bases not matched to a gene. Germline lookup yields CDR1 SGHVS and CDR2 FNYEAQ. Each CDR3 protein is one row after TCRdb ran MiXCR on the PCR reads. Among several thousand distinct CDR3 sequences, about 47% were seen once, and the ten largest hold less than 11%. Sequenced: tumor tissue. The rearrangement uses TRBV7-6 and TRBJ2-3; 8 bases map to TRBD2. This clonotype was sampled from a male donor with retroperitoneal liposarcoma. CDR3 nucleotide sequence: TGTGCCAGCAGCTTAGCGTTAACTAGCGGCCGCACAGATACGCAGTATTTT. It specifies CASSLALTSGRTDTQYF. Drawing the rest from reference TRBV7-6 and TRBJ2-3, the complete variable domain is GAGVSQSPRYKVTKRGQDVALRCDPISGHVSLYWYRQALGQGPEFLTYFNYEAQQDKSGLPNDRFSAERPEGSISTLTIQRTEQRDSAMYRCASSLALTSGRTDTQYFGPGTRLTVL.